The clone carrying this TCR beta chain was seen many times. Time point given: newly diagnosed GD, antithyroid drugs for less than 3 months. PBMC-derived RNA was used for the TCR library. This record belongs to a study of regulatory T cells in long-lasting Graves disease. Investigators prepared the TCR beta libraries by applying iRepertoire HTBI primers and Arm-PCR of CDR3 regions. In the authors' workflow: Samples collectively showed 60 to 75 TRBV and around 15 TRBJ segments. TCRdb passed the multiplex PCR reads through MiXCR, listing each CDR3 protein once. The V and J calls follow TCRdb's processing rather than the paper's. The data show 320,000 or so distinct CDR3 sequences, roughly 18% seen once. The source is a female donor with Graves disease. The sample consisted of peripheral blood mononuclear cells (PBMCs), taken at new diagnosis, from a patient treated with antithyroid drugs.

CDR3 protein: CASSWTSLWSGELFF. The CDR3 region has the DNA TGTGCCAGCAGCTGGACTAGTCTCTGGTCCGGGGAGCTGTTTTTT. The chain combines TRBV11-2 with TRBJ2-2; 7 positions match TRBD2. The germline V gene has CDR1 SGHAT and CDR2 FQNNGV. V lost 4 bases and J lost 6; bases outside the gene matches: 8. CDR3 length equals 15 residues. Full variable domain (outside the CDR3, taken from reference TRBV11-2 and TRBJ2-2): EAGVAQSPRYKIIEKRQSVAFWCNPISGHATLYWYQQILGQGPKLLIQFQNNGVVDDSQLPKDRFSAERLKGVDSTLKIQPAKLEDSAVYLCASSWTSLWSGELFFGEGSRLTVL.